Below, 4 T cell receptor beta chains from the same sample are listed, as sequenced in a study of blood T cell repertoires in COVID-19. Sequencing was performed with immunoSEQ multiplex PCR; in TCRdb, only in-frame clones are kept and a portion is missing. The sample includes 150,000 to 180,000 clones, 83% seen only once; the top ten take 9% to 13%. Sample: peripheral blood. The receptors were sampled from an older woman with COVID-19, enrolled during active disease.

In its sample, this clone was seen once. This chain's CDR3 is CASRKGGHTEAFF. The CDR3 DNA follows: TGCGCCAGCAGGAAAGGGGGCCACACTGAAGCTTTCTTT. This rearrangement joins TRBV10-1 to TRBJ1-1, with 7 positions matching TRBD1. Unmatched junction bases numbered 4, after V lost 6 bases and J lost 3 bases. The CDR3 loop spans 13 amino acids. Germline V CDR1 and CDR2: WNHNN, SYGVQD (reference sequence).

The chain employs TRBV28 and TRBJ2-3; D is uncertain. The ends were cut back, 5 bases at V and 6 bases at J, with 18 bases in the middle. Germline values: CDR1 MDHEN, CDR2 SYDVKM. This CDR3 is built from 15 residues. Here the CDR3 reads CASSPLEYPSDTQYF. Here the CDR3 DNA reads TGTGCCAGCAGTCCTTTAGAATACCCGTCGGATACGCAGTATTTT.

This clone was found once. The chain joins TRBV5-1 to TRBJ2-1; 7 nucleotides line up with TRBD1. The CDR3 is 14 amino acids. The germline V gene has CDR1 SGHRS and CDR2 YFSETQ. With V trimmed by 0 bases and J by 5 bases, 2 bases remained unmatched. In DNA form, the CDR3 reads TGCGCCAGCAGCTTGGGGGACAGCCACAATGAGCAGTTCTTC. Its protein is CASSLGDSHNEQFF.

The table lists this clone with a count of one. The gene calls are TRBV5-1 and TRBJ1-6; a weak D match, TRBD1 (6 bases). The CDR3 has 16 residues. Germline V gene data show CDR1 as SGHRS and CDR2 as YFSETQ. The ends were cut back, 4 bases at V and 5 bases at J, with 16 bases in the middle. The CDR3 bases are TGCGCCAGCAGCCTCGGCGGGGGCGCCGATAATTCACCCCTCCACTTT. Translating gives CASSLGGGADNSPLHF. Full variable domain (rest looked up from reference TRBV5-1 and TRBJ1-6): KAGVTQTPRYLIKTRGQQVTLSCSPISGHRSVSWYQQTPGQGLQFLFEYFSETQRNKGNFPGRFSGRQFSNSRSEMNVSTLELGDSALYLCASSLGGGADNSPLHFGNGTRLTVT.